These T cell receptor beta chains were read from a single sample in a study of cytotoxic CD8 clonotypes in ibrutinib-treated CLL. Repertoires were generated with immunoSEQ multiplex PCR, while TCRdb's copy carries only in-frame clones and drops some. The data hold about 130,000 clones, with approximately 83% observed a single time. Specimen: PBMCs, collected after 24 months of ibrutinib treatment. Source of these receptors: a human donor with chronic lymphocytic leukemia. Each CDR3 is given with its conserved first and last residue.

J gene,V gene,CDR3 length,CDR3 protein
TRBJ2-5,TRBV30,18,CAWNGRASGGAGRETQYF
TRBJ2-1,TRBV6-5,14,CASSRSRDSNEQFF
TRBJ1-5,TRBV19,16,CASSSQGRYSNQPQHF
TRBJ1-4,TRBV5-4,17,CASSKGKGGTTNEKLFF
TRBJ2-5,TRBV27,16,CASSLGHGSHQETQYF
TRBJ1-2,TRBV21-1,15,CASSKIRTGLCGYTF
TRBJ2-2,TRBV10-3,11,CACGKTGELFF
TRBJ2-1,TRBV5-4,14,CASKTPGSYNEQFF
TRBJ1-5,TRBV2,17,CASSDDRSVRSNQPQHF
TRBJ2-1,TRBV7-8,14,CASSPTRRYGEQFF
TRBJ1-1,TRBV5-1,14,CASSLGRENTEAFF
TRBJ1-2,TRBV18,13,CASSPPSSYGYTF
TRBJ2-7,TRBV18,15,CASSPIMESSYEQYF
TRBJ2-3,TRBV9,19,CASSPKDLTSGNHADTQYF
TRBJ2-3,TRBV7-3,13,CASSLHNTDTQYF
TRBJ2-7,TRBV5-8,15,CASSPVKRGTYEQYF
TRBJ2-7,TRBV6-5,14,CASSEYTGFGEQYF
TRBJ1-3,TRBV11-3,17,CASPTISGGPSGNTIYF
TRBJ2-1,TRBV2,14,CASSLSGRLNEQFF
TRBJ1-5,TRBV1,18,CTSSQDRGGRAPSRPQHF
TRBJ1-4,TRBV5-8,16,CASSLEGTGNNEKLFF
TRBJ1-1,TRBV7-9,15,CASRPKIRLGTEAFF
TRBJ2-3,TRBV11-3,18,CASSKSGGRGIGTDTQYF